These 18 T cell receptor beta chains were all obtained from the same sample, sequenced in a study of CD8+ T cells in alopecia areata. Reverse transcribed after extraction, RNA yielded cDNA as the sequencing template. The table came from immunoSEQ multiplex PCR; TCRdb's copy has only in-frame clones and leaves some out. The sample has around 190,000 clones, 60% seen once; the top ten hold around 0.7%. Treatment defined: oral pan-JAK inhibitor, 5-10 mg twice daily. The sample in question was CD4+ T cells sorted from blood, obtained at week 4, from a patient treated with tofacitinib. All receptors come from a human donor with alopecia areata.

This sequence joins TRBV5-1 and TRBJ2-1; D gene ambiguous. V was clipped by 4 bases and J by 0 bases, with 17 bases between them. Germline CDR1 SGHRS, CDR2 YFSETQ. The CDR3 spans 17 residues. CDR3 protein: CASSLTGPSGSYNEQFF. The CDR3 DNA follows: TGCGCCAGCAGCCTAACCGGGCCCTCAGGCTCCTACAATGAGCAGTTCTTC.

The chain joins TRBV27 to TRBJ1-1; D remains ambiguous. Germline CDR1 MNHEY, CDR2 SMNVEV (reference sequence). Trimming shortened V by 8 bases and J by 0 bases, and 16 bases separated the two germline ends. This CDR3 spans 15 amino acids. The CDR3 region is CASCRIGGMNTEAFF. In nucleotides, the CDR3 is TGTGCCAGCTGCCGGATCGGCGGGATGAACACTGAAGCTTTCTTT.

The rearrangement joins TRBV29-1 to TRBJ2-1, with 9 bases that match TRBD2. CDR3 size: 16 residues. The V and J ends lost 2 bases and 7 bases, in that order; junction bases with no gene match: 12. The germline V gene has CDR1 SQVTM and CDR2 ANQGSEA. DNA of the CDR3: TGCAGCGTTGAAAAAAGAGCGGGAGGCTTTGGGAATGAGCAGTTCTTC. It specifies CSVEKRAGGFGNEQFF.

This clone was seen once. This rearrangement joins TRBV7-9 to TRBJ2-2; D is perhaps TRBD1 (6 bases). Trimming stripped 3 bases from V and 5 bases from J, with 13 bases between. This CDR3 comprises 15 residues. The germline V gene encodes CDR1 SEHNR and CDR2 FQNEAQ (reference sequence). The DNA for the CDR3 is TGTGCCAGCAGCTTGGCCAGGGGATTGACCGGGGAGCTGTTTTTT. Translating it yields CASSLARGLTGELFF.

This clone was detected only a few times. The rearrangement links TRBV11-2 to TRBJ2-5; 11 bases are a match to TRBD2. The CDR3 loop spans 16 amino acids. The germline V gene has CDR1 SGHAT and CDR2 FQNNGV. J gave up 5 bases and V 5 bases, and 10 bases lay outside the gene matches. The CDR3: CASSAGLAAGVETQYF. The DNA of the CDR3 is TGTGCCAGCAGCGCGGGACTAGCGGCTGGGGTGGAGACCCAGTACTTC.

V and J are TRBV30 and TRBJ2-3; 8 nucleotides match TRBD1. Germline CDR1 GTSNPN, CDR2 SVGIG (reference sequence). The V and J ends lost 1 base and 10 bases, in that order; junction bases with no gene match: 7. The CDR3 sequence is 13 residues long. The CDR3 nucleotides read TGTGCCTGGAGTGCAAAACCAGGGGGCGCGCAGTATTTT. Translating gives CAWSAKPGGAQYF.

A few counts support this clone. The chain employs TRBV29-1 and TRBJ2-1; D may be TRBD1 or TRBD2 (5 bases each). V shed 2 bases and J shed 7 bases, with 15 bases lying between them. Germline V gene lookup returns CDR1 SQVTM and CDR2 ANQGSEA. The CDR3 is 14 amino acids. CDR3 in amino acids: CSVERWDAPNEQFF. The CDR3 DNA follows: TGCAGCGTTGAACGATGGGACGCCCCGAATGAGCAGTTCTTC.

This chain links TRBV29-1 with TRBJ2-2; 8 nucleotides agree with TRBD2. Germline V gene sequence: CDR1 SQVTM, CDR2 ANQGSEA. The CDR3 extends over 16 amino acids. With 4 bases clipped from V and 2 bases from J, the junction kept 9 bases outside the gene matches. Here the CDR3 DNA reads TGCAGCGTTGGTTTGCTAGCGGGTCGTAACACCGGGGAGCTGTTTTTT. It codes for CSVGLLAGRNTGELFF.

V usage is TRBV30 and J usage is TRBJ2-3; D gene uncertain. Germline CDR1 reads GTSNPN; CDR2 reads SVGIG (reference sequence). The CDR3 runs 14 residues. V was pared by 2 bases and J by 6 bases, with 15 bases between. CDR3 protein: CAWSIGVRVDTQYF. In nucleotides, the CDR3 is TGTGCCTGGAGTATTGGGGTTAGGGTGGATACGCAGTATTTT.

Points on this clone: Other DNA sequences within the sample encode an identical CDR3. The chain is built from TRBV18 and TRBJ1-1; TRBD1 agrees at 7 bases. This CDR3 region has 14 residues. The germline V gene encodes CDR1 KGHSH and CDR2 LQKENI. V trimming: 3 bases; J trimming: 5 bases; junction bases outside the gene matches: 6. CDR3 nucleotides: TGTGCCAGCTCACCCCAAGGCAGGGGGACTGAAGCTTTCTTT. It encodes CASSPQGRGTEAFF.

V gene TRBV29-1 combines with J gene TRBJ1-1; D call uncertain. Germline assignment: CDR1 SQVTM and CDR2 ANQGSEA. The CDR3 loop spans 13 amino acids. Between the trimmed V and J ends, which lost 1 base and 0 bases, there was a span of 6 bases. The chain's CDR3 is CSVEGHLNTEAFF. CDR3 in DNA: TGCAGCGTTGAAGGACATCTGAACACTGAAGCTTTCTTT.

This chain uses TRBV19 with TRBJ2-3; 10 bases fit TRBD1. Per germline, CDR1 LNHDA and CDR2 SQIVND (reference sequence). CDR3 length: 16 residues. Losses at the gene ends were 2 bases for V and 5 bases for J; bases not matched to a gene: 7. The CDR3 loop is CASSITGTGVEDTQYF. The CDR3 nucleotides read TGTGCCAGTAGTATAACCGGGACAGGGGTTGAAGATACGCAGTATTTT. Together with reference TRBV19 and TRBJ2-3, the CDR3 gives the full variable domain: DGGITQSPKYLFRKEGQNVTLSCEQNLNHDAMYWYRQDPGQGLRLIYYSQIVNDFQKGDIAEGYSVSREKKESFPLTVTSAQKNPTAFYLCASSITGTGVEDTQYFGPGTRLTVL.

CDR3 residues: CASSQGPGLAGYPNEQFF. Written as DNA, the CDR3 is TGCGCCAGCAGCCAGGGGCCGGGACTAGCGGGATACCCGAATGAGCAGTTCTTC. V and J are TRBV4-3 and TRBJ2-1, with 13 positions matching TRBD2. Germline V gene data show CDR1 as LGHNA and CDR2 as YSLEER. This CDR3 spans 18 amino acids. The V and J ends lost 3 bases and 7 bases, in that order; junction bases with no gene match: 12.

This rearrangement joins TRBV5-1 to TRBJ2-1; 8 nucleotides match TRBD1. Germline-derived CDR1 and CDR2 are SGHRS and YFSETQ. V was clipped by 4 bases and J by 8 bases; unmatched bases: 11. The length of the CDR3 is 15 residues. CDR3 sequence: CASSPRGTGVYEQFF. The CDR3 DNA sequence: TGCGCCAGCAGCCCGAGAGGGACAGGTGTTTATGAGCAGTTCTTC.

This clone turned up a few times. The CDR3 is CASSEDRATNYGYTF. CDR3 DNA: TGTGCCAGCAGTGAAGATAGGGCTACTAACTATGGCTACACCTTC. The chain is built from TRBV2 and TRBJ1-2; no reliable D call. V was shortened by 1 base and J by 0 bases, with 9 bases between the two germline ends. This CDR3 comprises 15 residues. Germline assignment: CDR1 SNHLY and CDR2 FYNNEI. The complete variable domain, with remaining parts taken from reference TRBV2 and TRBJ1-2, reads EPEVTQTPSHQVTQMGQEVILRCVPISNHLYFYWYRQILGQKVEFLVSFYNNEISEKSEIFDDQFSVERPDGSNFTLKIRSTKLEDSAMYFCASSEDRATNYGYTFGSGTRLTVV.

This clone appeared a few times. The chain joins TRBV9 to TRBJ2-2, with 8 bases matching TRBD1. CDR1 is SGDLS, CDR2 YYNGEE, per germline. The CDR3 length is 15 residues. Losses at the gene ends were 4 bases for V and 5 bases for J; bases not matched to a gene: 7. The CDR3 DNA is TGTGCCAGCAGCAAGGACAGGGTGCGAACCGGGGAGCTGTTTTTT. It codes for CASSKDRVRTGELFF.

The V gene is TRBV29-1, the J gene TRBJ2-6; TRBD1 or TRBD2 may be the D gene (5 bases each). CDR3 length equals 13 residues. Germline CDR1 reads SQVTM; CDR2 reads ANQGSEA. V shed 2 bases and J shed 18 bases, with 20 bases lying between them. The CDR3 sequence is CSVEPSGAAEKTF. The CDR3 DNA reads TGCAGCGTTGAACCCTCCGGGGCTGCGGAGAAGACTTTC.

This clone was seen a few times. The chain carries TRBV2 and TRBJ2-3, with TRBD1 matching 7 bases. The V segment lost 5 bases and the J segment 2 bases; nucleotides outside the gene matches: 4. Germline assignment: CDR1 SNHLY and CDR2 FYNNEI. There are 14 residues in the CDR3. This CDR3 is CASSRDRNTDTQYF. CDR3 nucleotides: TGTGCCAGCAGTCGGGACAGAAACACAGATACGCAGTATTTT. Full variable domain (missing parts from reference TRBV2 and TRBJ2-3): EPEVTQTPSHQVTQMGQEVILRCVPISNHLYFYWYRQILGQKVEFLVSFYNNEISEKSEIFDDQFSVERPDGSNFTLKIRSTKLEDSAMYFCASSRDRNTDTQYFGPGTRLTVL.